This is a list of T cell receptor beta chains from one sample in a study of early T cells in non-severe SARS-CoV-2 infection. TCRdb fed the 5' RACE reads into MiXCR, producing one record per CDR3 protein. The sample contains around 77,000 distinct CDR3 sequences, over 9% of which appear only once. The sample in question was whole blood, obtained at baseline. The origin of the receptors is an adult who was a healthcare worker with PCR-confirmed SARS-CoV-2 infection or an uninfected control (not recorded which). Both conserved end residues are trimmed from each CDR3. Each record gives: D gene, J gene, clone size, V gene, CDR3 protein. A D gene is named only where the DNA matches it firmly. Expanded clones get a size class; other rows say once, few or many, or leave the size out.

.	TRBJ2-1	many	TRBV7-9	ASSFAGGEQF
.	TRBJ1-1	.	TRBV2	ASSEWIFRKDTEAF
TRBD1	TRBJ1-5	.	TRBV10-3	AISDMALGTGGRFNQPQH
TRBD2	TRBJ2-7	.	TRBV20-1	SASPPSTSGGSYEQY
TRBD1	TRBJ2-2	.	TRBV5-1	ASSLPGQGARELF
TRBD1	TRBJ2-7	many	TRBV10-3	ATSYRGTGEQY
.	TRBJ1-4	many	TRBV6-1	ASSFPRATNEKLF
.	TRBJ1-1	many	TRBV30	AWSAGIMNTEAF
.	TRBJ2-1	.	TRBV12-3/TRBV12-4	ASRPQPAPYNEQF
.	TRBJ2-7	.	TRBV2	ASTQNGGHLSYEQY
.	TRBJ2-3	.	TRBV12-3/TRBV12-4	ASSLVPPPDTQY